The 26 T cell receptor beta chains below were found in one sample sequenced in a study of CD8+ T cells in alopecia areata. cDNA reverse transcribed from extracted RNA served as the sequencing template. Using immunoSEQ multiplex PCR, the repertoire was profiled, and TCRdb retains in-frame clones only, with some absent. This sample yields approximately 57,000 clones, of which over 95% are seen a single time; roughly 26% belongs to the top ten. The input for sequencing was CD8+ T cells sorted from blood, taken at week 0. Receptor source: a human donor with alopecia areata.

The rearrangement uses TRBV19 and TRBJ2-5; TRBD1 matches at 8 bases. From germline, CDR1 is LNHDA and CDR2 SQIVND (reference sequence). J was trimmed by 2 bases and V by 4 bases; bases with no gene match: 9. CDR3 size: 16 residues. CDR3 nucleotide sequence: TGTGCCAGTAGTACGACCGGGACAGGATGGCAAGAGACCCAGTACTTC. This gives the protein CASSTTGTGWQETQYF.

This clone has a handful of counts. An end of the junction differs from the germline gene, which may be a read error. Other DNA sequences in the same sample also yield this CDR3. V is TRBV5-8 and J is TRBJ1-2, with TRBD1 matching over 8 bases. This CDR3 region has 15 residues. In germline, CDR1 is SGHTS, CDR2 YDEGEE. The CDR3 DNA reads TGCGCCAGCAGCCAAGATAGGACAGGGCAATATGGCTACACCTTC. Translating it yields CASSQDRTGQYGYTF.

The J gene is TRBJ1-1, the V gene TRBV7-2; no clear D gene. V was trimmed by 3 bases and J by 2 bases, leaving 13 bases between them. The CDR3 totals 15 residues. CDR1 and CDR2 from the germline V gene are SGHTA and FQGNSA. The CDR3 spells CASSFRVFGNTEAFF. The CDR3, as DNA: TGTGCCAGCAGCTTCAGAGTCTTTGGAAACACTGAAGCTTTCTTT.

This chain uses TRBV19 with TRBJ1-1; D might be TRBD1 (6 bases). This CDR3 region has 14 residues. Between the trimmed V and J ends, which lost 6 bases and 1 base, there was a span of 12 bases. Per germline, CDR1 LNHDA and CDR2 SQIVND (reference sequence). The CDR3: CASRADRWNTEAFF. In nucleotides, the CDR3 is TGTGCCAGTAGGGCAGACAGGTGGAACACTGAAGCTTTCTTT.

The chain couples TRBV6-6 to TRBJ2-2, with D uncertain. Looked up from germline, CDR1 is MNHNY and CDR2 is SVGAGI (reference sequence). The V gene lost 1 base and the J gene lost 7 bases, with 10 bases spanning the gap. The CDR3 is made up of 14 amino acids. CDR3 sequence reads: CASSYFISGGELFF. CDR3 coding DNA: TGTGCCAGCAGTTACTTCATTTCAGGCGGGGAGCTGTTTTTT.

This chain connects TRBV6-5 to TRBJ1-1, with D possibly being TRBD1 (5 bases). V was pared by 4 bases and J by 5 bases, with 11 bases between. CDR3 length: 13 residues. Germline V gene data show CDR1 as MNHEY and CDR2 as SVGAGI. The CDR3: CASSSGPTTEAFF. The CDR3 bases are TGTGCCAGCAGTTCGGGACCAACAACTGAAGCTTTCTTT.

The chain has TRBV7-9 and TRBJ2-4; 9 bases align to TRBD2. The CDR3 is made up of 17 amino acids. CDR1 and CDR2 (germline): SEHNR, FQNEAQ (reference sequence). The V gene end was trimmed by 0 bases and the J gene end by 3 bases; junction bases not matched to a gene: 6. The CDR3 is CASSLAGSGGDKNIQYF. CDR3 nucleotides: TGTGCCAGCAGCTTAGCGGGTAGCGGGGGTGACAAAAACATTCAGTACTTC.

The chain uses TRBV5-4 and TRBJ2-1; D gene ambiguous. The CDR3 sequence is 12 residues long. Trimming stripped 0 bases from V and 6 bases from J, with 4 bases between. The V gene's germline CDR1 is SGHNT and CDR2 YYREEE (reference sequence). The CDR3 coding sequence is TGTGCCAGCAGCTTGGGTGGCAATGAGCAGTTCTTC. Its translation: CASSLGGNEQFF.

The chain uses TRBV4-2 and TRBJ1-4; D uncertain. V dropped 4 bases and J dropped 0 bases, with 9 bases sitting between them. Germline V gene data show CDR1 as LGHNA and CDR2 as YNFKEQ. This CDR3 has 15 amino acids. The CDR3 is CASSLTPATNEKLFF. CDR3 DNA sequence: TGTGCCAGCAGCCTGACCCCTGCAACTAATGAAAAACTGTTTTTT.

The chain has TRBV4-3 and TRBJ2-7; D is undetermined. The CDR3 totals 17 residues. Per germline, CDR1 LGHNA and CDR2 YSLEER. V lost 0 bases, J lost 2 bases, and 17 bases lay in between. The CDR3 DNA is TGCGCCAGCAGCCAAGAAATAGGGTCCAATCGTCCCTACGAGCAGTACTTC. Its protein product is CASSQEIGSNRPYEQYF.

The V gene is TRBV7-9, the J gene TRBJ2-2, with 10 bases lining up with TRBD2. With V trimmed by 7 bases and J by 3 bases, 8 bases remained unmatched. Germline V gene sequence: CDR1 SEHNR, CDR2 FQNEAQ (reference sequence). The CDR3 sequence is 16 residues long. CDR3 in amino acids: CASTRGLADYTGELFF. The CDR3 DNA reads TGTGCCAGCACCCGAGGACTAGCGGATTACACCGGGGAGCTGTTTTTT.

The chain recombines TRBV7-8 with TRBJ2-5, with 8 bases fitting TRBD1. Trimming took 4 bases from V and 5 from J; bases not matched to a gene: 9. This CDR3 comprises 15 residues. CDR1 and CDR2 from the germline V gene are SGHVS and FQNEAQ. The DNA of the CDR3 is TGTGCCAGCAGCTACTACAGGGGGTGGCATGAGACCCAGTACTTC. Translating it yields CASSYYRGWHETQYF.

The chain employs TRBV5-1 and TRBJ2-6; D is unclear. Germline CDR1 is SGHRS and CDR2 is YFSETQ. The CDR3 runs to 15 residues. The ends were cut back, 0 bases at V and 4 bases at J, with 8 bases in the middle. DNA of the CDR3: TGCGCCAGCAGCTTGGCGGGCCCGGGGGCCAACGTCCTGACTTTC. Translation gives CASSLAGPGANVLTF.

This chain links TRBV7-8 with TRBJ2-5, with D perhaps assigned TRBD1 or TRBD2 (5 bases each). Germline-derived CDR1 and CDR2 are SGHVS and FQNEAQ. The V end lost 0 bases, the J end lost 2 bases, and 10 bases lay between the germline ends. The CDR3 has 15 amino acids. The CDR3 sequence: CASSLAGGSQETQYF. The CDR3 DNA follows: TGTGCCAGCAGCTTAGCTGGGGGATCGCAAGAGACCCAGTACTTC.

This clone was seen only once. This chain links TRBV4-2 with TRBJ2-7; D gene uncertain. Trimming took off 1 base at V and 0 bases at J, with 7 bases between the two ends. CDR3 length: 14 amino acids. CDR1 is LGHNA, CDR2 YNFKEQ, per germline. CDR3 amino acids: CASSQGWLSYEQYF. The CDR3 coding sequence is TGTGCCAGCAGCCAAGGATGGCTCTCCTACGAGCAGTACTTC.

The CDR3 reads CASSLRLARETQYF. In DNA, the CDR3 is TGTGCCAGCAGCCTTCGACTAGCCCGGGAGACCCAGTACTTC. This chain links TRBV5-6 with TRBJ2-5; 7 bases are a match to TRBD2. This CDR3 contains 14 residues. After removal of 4 bases from V and 5 bases from J, the junction contained 8 bases not matched to a gene. Germline CDR1 SGHDT, CDR2 YYEEEE.

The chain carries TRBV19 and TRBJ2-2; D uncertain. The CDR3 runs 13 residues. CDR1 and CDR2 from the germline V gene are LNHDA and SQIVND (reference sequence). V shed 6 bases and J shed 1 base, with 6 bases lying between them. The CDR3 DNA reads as TGTGCCAGTAGCGCAGAGAACACCGGGGAGCTGTTTTTT. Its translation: CASSAENTGELFF.

CDR3 nucleotides: TGTGCCAGTAGCCCATCGGGACTAGCGATTGAAGAGACCCAGTACTTC. Amino acid sequence: CASSPSGLAIEETQYF. The chain has TRBV19 and TRBJ2-5; 10 nucleotides agree with TRBD2. The CDR3 is 16 amino acids. CDR1 and CDR2 from the germline V gene are LNHDA and SQIVND (reference sequence). Trimming cost V 6 bases and J 3 bases; bases outside gene matches: 10.

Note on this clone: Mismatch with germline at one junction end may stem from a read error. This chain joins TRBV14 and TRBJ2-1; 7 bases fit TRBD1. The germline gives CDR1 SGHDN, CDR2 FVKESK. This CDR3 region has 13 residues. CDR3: CASSSGVKGTEIF. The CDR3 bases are TGTGCCAGCAGCTCAGGGGTAAAGGGGACAGAGATCTTC.

The CDR3 sequence is CASSFIEFHQYF. CDR3 sequence (DNA): TGTGCCAGCAGCTTTATCGAGTTTCACCAGTACTTC. The chain employs TRBV7-9 and TRBJ2-7; D unresolved. Trimming removed 3 bases at V and 10 bases at J, with 13 bases between. Per the germline V gene, CDR1 is SEHNR and CDR2 is FQNEAQ (reference sequence). The CDR3 spans 12 residues.

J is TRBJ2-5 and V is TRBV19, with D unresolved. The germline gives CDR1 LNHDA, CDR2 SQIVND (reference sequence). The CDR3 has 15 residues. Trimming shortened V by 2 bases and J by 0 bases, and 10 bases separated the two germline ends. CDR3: CASSISGFYQETQYF. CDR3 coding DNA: TGTGCCAGTAGTATATCGGGTTTTTACCAAGAGACCCAGTACTTC.

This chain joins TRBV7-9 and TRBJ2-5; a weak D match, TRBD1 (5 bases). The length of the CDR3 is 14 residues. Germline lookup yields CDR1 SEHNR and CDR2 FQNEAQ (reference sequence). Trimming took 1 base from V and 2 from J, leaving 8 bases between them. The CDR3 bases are TGTGCCAGCAGCTTAGTTCGACAGCAAGAGACCCAGTACTTC. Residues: CASSLVRQQETQYF.

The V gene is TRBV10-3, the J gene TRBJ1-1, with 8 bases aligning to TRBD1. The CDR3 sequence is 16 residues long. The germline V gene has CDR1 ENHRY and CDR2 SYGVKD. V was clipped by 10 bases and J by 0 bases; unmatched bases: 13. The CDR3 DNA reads TGTGCCACCCTACCGATCGAACAGGGGGTGAACACTGAAGCTTTCTTT. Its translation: CATLPIEQGVNTEAFF.

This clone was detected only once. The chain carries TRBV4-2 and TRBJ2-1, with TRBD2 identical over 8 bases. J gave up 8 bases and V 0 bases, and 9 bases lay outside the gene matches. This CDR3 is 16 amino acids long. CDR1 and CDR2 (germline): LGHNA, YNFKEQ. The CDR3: CASSQDTGGGPDEQFF. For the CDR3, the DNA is TGTGCCAGCAGCCAAGATACGGGCGGGGGGCCTGATGAGCAGTTCTTC.

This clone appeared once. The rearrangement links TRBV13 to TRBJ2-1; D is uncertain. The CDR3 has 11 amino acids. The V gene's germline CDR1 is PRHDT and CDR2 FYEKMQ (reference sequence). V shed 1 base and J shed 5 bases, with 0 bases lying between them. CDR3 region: CASSLDNEQFF. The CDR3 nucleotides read TGTGCCAGCAGCTTAGACAATGAGCAGTTCTTC.

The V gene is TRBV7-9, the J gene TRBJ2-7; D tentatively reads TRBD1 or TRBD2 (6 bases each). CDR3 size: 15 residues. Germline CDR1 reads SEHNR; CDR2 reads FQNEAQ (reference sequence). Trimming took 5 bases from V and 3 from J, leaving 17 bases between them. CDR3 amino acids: CASSQMGGASYEQYF. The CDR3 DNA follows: TGTGCCAGCAGCCAAATGGGGGGCGCGAGCTACGAGCAGTACTTC.